These 17 T cell receptor beta chains originate from one sample sequenced in a study of blood T cell repertoires in COVID-19. Produced via immunoSEQ multiplex PCR; TCRdb's table is partial and in-frame only. The sample gives 300,000 to 350,000 clones, about 85% of which show up once; roughly 2.1% is in the top ten. Input material: peripheral blood. Receptors were obtained from a young man with active or convalescent COVID-19.

The V gene is TRBV6-2 or TRBV6-3, the J gene TRBJ2-1; D might be TRBD2 (6 bases). Trimming removed 1 base at V and 6 bases at J, with 13 bases between. The CDR3 spans 15 residues. Germline lookup yields CDR1 MNHEY and CDR2 SVGEGT. Here the CDR3 DNA reads TGTGCCAGCAGTTACTTAGCGAGGGGAGGCAATGAGCAGTTCTTC. Amino acids: CASSYLARGGNEQFF.

The rearrangement uses TRBV11-2 and TRBJ2-3, with 12 bases matching TRBD2. Germline CDR1 SGHAT, CDR2 FQNNGV. CDR3 length: 16 residues. The V and J ends lost 6 bases and 1 base, in that order; junction bases with no gene match: 5. CDR3 protein: CASSFRTSGGTDTQYF. The CDR3 DNA is TGTGCCAGCAGTTTTAGGACTAGCGGGGGCACAGATACGCAGTATTTT.

The chain employs TRBV7-6 and TRBJ2-3, with 7 nucleotides matching TRBD2. V lost 2 bases, J lost 3 bases, and 8 bases stayed unmatched. There are 16 residues in the CDR3. Germline CDR1 and CDR2: SGHVS and FNYEAQ. The DNA of the CDR3 is TGTGCCAGCAGCTTATCGGGCGGGGGAACTACAGATACGCAGTATTTT. Protein: CASSLSGGGTTDTQYF.

The chain combines TRBV9 with TRBJ1-1; weak D call: TRBD1 (6 bases). The V gene's germline CDR1 is SGDLS and CDR2 YYNGEE. The CDR3 contains 15 residues. V dropped 1 base and J dropped 4 bases, with 14 bases sitting between them. CDR3: CASSVYRAGSTEAFF. CDR3 coding DNA: TGTGCCAGCAGCGTATACAGGGCTGGCAGCACTGAAGCTTTCTTT.

V and J are TRBV15 and TRBJ1-1; D is possibly TRBD1 (5 bases). The CDR3 totals 11 residues. V lost 8 bases and J 11 bases, leaving 15 bases between the germline ends. Germline V gene sequence: CDR1 LNHNV, CDR2 YYDKDF (reference sequence). CDR3 region: CATDGGWGAFF. CDR3 nucleotide sequence: TGTGCCACCGACGGGGGTTGGGGGGCTTTCTTT. Using reference TRBV15 and TRBJ1-1 for the parts outside the CDR3, the full variable domain is DAMVIQNPRYQVTQFGKPVTLSCSQTLNHNVMYWYQQKSSQAPKLLFHYYDKDFNNEADTPDNFQSRRPNTSFCFLDIRSPGLGDTAMYLCATDGGWGAFFGQGTRLTVV.

This chain uses TRBV7-9 with TRBJ1-2; 8 positions match TRBD1. The V and J ends lost 1 base and 5 bases, in that order; junction bases with no gene match: 3. This CDR3 region has 14 residues. Germline CDR1 and CDR2: SEHNR and FQNEAQ (reference sequence). CDR3 amino acids: CASSLGTGWYGYTF. In nucleotides, the CDR3 is TGTGCCAGCAGCTTAGGGACAGGGTGGTATGGCTACACCTTC.

This clone appeared a single time. The rearrangement links TRBV11-2 to TRBJ2-1; 8 bases match TRBD2. With V trimmed by 3 bases and J by 14 bases, 6 bases remained unmatched. The CDR3 has 12 amino acids. In germline, CDR1 is SGHAT, CDR2 FQNNGV. The CDR3 nucleotides read TGTGCCAGCAGCTTTAGCGGGGCCGAGGAGTTCTTC. It specifies CASSFSGAEEFF.

The V gene is TRBV12-3 or TRBV12-4, the J gene TRBJ2-5; TRBD1 matches 7 bases. Germline trimming cut 4 bases from V and 5 bases from J; bases unmatched to any gene: 4. The CDR3 is made up of 13 amino acids. Here the CDR3 reads CASSSTGAETQYF. CDR3 sequence (DNA): TGTGCCAGCAGTTCTACAGGGGCGGAGACCCAGTACTTC.

This clone was seen just once. The chain links TRBV7-6 to TRBJ2-2, with D hard to call. This CDR3 spans 12 amino acids. Germline V lookup: CDR1 SGHVS, CDR2 FNYEAQ. Deletions cut 5 bases from V and 8 bases from J, with 9 bases between. The DNA of the CDR3 is TGTGCCAGCAGCCTGAGTTGGGGGGAGCTGTTTTTT. Protein sequence: CASSLSWGELFF.

The chain is built from TRBV3-1 (or the pseudogene TRBV3-2) and TRBJ2-5, with D perhaps matching TRBD1 (5 bases). This CDR3 comprises 13 residues. CDR1 and CDR2 from the germline V gene are LGHDT and YNNKEL (reference sequence). V was pared by 6 bases and J by 5 bases, with 13 bases between. CDR3 bases: TGTGCCAGCAGAAACTTTAGGGGTGAGACCCAGTACTTC. This translates into CASRNFRGETQYF.

This chain links TRBV15 with TRBJ1-1; no reliable D call. V lost 3 bases to trimming and J lost 3 bases, with 17 bases between them. The germline V gene encodes CDR1 LNHNV and CDR2 YYDKDF (reference sequence). CDR3 length: 16 amino acids. In DNA, the CDR3 is TGTGCCACCAGCAGTCTCATTGGGTTTCGGGACACTGAAGCTTTCTTT. Amino acids: CATSSLIGFRDTEAFF.

The chain has TRBV27 and TRBJ1-4; D may be TRBD1 (5 bases). Germline CDR1 MNHEY, CDR2 SMNVEV (reference sequence). This CDR3 region has 19 residues. V was trimmed by 6 bases and J by 7 bases, leaving 30 bases between them. CDR3 residues: CASSRTLNGNPGLGEKLFF. DNA for the CDR3: TGTGCCAGCAGCCGAACTCTAAACGGCAACCCGGGACTAGGTGAAAAACTGTTTTTT.

The chain carries TRBV6-2 or TRBV6-3 and TRBJ1-5; weak D call: TRBD1 (6 bases). Germline V CDR1 and CDR2: MNHEY, SVGEGT. V lost 5 bases, J lost 4 bases, and 6 bases lay in between. This CDR3 has 12 residues. The CDR3 region has the DNA TGTGCCAGCAGTGGACAGAATCAGCCCCAGCATTTT. It translates to CASSGQNQPQHF.

The genes are TRBV4-3 and TRBJ2-1; 7 nucleotides match TRBD2. The J segment lost 3 bases and the V segment lost 4 bases, leaving 9 bases of the junction unmatched. This CDR3 has 16 amino acids. Germline CDR1 is LGHNA and CDR2 is YSLEER. The CDR3 loop reads CASSRSGVTIYNEQFF. The CDR3 bases are TGCGCCAGCAGCCGGAGCGGGGTAACGATCTACAATGAGCAGTTCTTC.

This clone was counted only a few times. J is TRBJ2-1 and V is TRBV28; 11 nucleotides match TRBD2. Trimming took 6 bases from V and 8 from J; bases not matched to a gene: 6. Germline-derived CDR1 and CDR2 are MDHEN and SYDVKM. CDR3 length: 14 residues. The CDR3 sequence: CASRLAGGLDEQFF. DNA of the CDR3: TGTGCCAGCAGGCTAGCGGGAGGTTTGGATGAGCAGTTCTTC.

J is TRBJ2-7 and V is TRBV27; tentatively, D is TRBD2 (6 bases). V dropped 5 bases and J dropped 0 bases, with 14 bases sitting between them. The CDR3 is made up of 15 amino acids. From germline, CDR1 is MNHEY and CDR2 SMNVEV (reference sequence). CDR3 DNA: TGTGCCAGCAGTCTGGAGGCGGGGAGCTCCTACGAGCAGTACTTC. It specifies CASSLEAGSSYEQYF.

This clone was counted between two and nine times. V is TRBV19 and J is TRBJ1-1; the D gene is possibly TRBD1 (5 bases). This CDR3 contains 15 residues. The V gene's germline CDR1 is LNHDA and CDR2 SQIVND (reference sequence). Between the trimmed V and J ends, which lost 6 bases and 4 bases, there was a span of 18 bases. The CDR3 DNA sequence: TGTGCCAGTAGCCCACAGACAGTAGTCATCACTGAAGCTTTCTTT. This encodes CASSPQTVVITEAFF.